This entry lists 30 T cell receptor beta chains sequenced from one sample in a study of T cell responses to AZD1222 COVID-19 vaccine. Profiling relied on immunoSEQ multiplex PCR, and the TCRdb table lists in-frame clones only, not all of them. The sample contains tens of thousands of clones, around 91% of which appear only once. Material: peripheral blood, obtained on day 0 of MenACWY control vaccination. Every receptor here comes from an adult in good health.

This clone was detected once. CDR3 nucleotides: TGTGCCAGCAGTGAATTTCCGAGTTCCTACCAAGAGACCCAGTACTTC. Translated: CASSEFPSSYQETQYF. The gene calls are TRBV6-1 and TRBJ2-5; D is undetermined. Trimming pared 2 bases from V and 0 bases from J, leaving 13 bases between. Germline V lookup: CDR1 MNHNS, CDR2 SASEGT. The CDR3 sequence is 16 residues long.

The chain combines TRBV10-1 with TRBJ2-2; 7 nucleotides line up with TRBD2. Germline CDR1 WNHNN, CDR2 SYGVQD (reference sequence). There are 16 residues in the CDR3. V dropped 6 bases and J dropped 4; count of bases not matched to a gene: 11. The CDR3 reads CASSPRAGEVTGELFF. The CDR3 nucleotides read TGCGCCAGCAGCCCCCGCGCGGGAGAGGTCACCGGGGAGCTGTTTTTT.

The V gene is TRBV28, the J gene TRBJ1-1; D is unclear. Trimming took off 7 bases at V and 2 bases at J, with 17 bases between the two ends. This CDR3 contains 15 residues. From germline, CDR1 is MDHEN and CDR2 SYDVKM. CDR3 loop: CASTYLLGVNTEAFF. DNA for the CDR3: TGTGCCAGCACTTACCTGCTGGGAGTTAACACTGAAGCTTTCTTT. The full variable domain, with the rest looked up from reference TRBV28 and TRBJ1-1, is DVKVTQSSRYLVKRTGEKVFLECVQDMDHENMFWYRQDPGLGLRLIYFSYDVKMKEKGDIPEGYSVSREKKERFSLILESASTNQTSMYLCASTYLLGVNTEAFFGQGTRLTVV.

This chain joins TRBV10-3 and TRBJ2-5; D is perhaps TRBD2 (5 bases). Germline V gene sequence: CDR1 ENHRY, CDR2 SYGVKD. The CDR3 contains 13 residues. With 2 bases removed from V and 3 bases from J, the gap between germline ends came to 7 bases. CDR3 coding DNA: TGTGCCATCAGTGAGAATAGCGAAGAGACCCAGTACTTC. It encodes CAISENSEETQYF.

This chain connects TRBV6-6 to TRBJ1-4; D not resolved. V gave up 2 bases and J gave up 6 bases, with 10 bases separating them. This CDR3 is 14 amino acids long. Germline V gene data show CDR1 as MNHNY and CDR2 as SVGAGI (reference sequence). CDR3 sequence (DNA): TGTGCCAGCAGTTACGACATGTTAGATGAAAAACTGTTTTTT. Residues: CASSYDMLDEKLFF.

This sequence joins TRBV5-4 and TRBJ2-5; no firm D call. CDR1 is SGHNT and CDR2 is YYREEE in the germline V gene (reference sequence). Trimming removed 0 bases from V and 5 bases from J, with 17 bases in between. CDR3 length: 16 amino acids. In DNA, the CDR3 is TGTGCCAGCAGCTTGGGTTCGGGTGGGGTTAGGGAGACCCAGTACTTC. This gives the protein CASSLGSGGVRETQYF.

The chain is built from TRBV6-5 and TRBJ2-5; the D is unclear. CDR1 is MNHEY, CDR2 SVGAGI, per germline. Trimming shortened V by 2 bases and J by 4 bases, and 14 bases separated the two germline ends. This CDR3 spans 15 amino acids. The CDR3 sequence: CASSYGVDLGETQYF. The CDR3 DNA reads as TGTGCCAGCAGTTACGGTGTGGATTTAGGAGAGACCCAGTACTTC.

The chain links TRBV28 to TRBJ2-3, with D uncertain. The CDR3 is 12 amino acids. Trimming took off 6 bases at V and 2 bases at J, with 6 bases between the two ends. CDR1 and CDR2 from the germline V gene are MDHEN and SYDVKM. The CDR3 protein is CASRGNTDTQYF. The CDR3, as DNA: TGTGCCAGCAGAGGAAACACAGATACGCAGTATTTT.

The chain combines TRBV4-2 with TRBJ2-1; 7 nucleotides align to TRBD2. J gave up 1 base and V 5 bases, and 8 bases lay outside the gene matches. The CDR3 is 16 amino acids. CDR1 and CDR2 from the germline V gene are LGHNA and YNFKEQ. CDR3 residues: CASSFVGGRSYNEQFF. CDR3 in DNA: TGTGCCAGCAGCTTCGTGGGCGGGAGATCCTACAATGAGCAGTTCTTC.

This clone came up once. The CDR3 nucleotides are TGTGCCAGCGGGGTAGACCAAGAGACCCAGTACTTC. Its translation: CASGVDQETQYF. The chain couples TRBV19 to TRBJ2-5; tentatively, D is TRBD2 (5 bases). The germline V gene has CDR1 LNHDA and CDR2 SQIVND (reference sequence). Trimming cost V 9 bases and J 0 bases, with 8 bases left between them. The CDR3 is 12 residues long.

In DNA form, the CDR3 reads TGCAGCGCGGGACACCCGGGGACCCAGTACTTC. Translation gives CSAGHPGTQYF. This chain joins TRBV29-1 and TRBJ2-5; tentatively, D is TRBD1 (6 bases). V dropped 7 bases and J dropped 7 bases, with 13 bases sitting between them. This CDR3 is built from 11 residues. Germline CDR1 SQVTM, CDR2 ANQGSEA. The full variable domain, rest sourced from reference TRBV29-1 and TRBJ2-5, is SAVISQKPSRDICQRGTSLTIQCQVDSQVTMMFWYRQQPGQSLTLIATANQGSEATYESGFVIDKFPISRPNLTFSTLTVSNMSPEDSSIYLCSAGHPGTQYFGPGTRLLVL.

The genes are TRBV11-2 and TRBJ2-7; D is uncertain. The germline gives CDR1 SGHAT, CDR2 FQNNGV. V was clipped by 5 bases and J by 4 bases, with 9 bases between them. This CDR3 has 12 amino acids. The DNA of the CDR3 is TGTGCCAGCAGCGCCACGGGTTACGAGCAGTACTTC. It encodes CASSATGYEQYF.

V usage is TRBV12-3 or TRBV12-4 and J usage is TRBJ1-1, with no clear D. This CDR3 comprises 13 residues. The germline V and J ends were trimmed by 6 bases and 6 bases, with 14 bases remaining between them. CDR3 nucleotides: TGTGCCAGCAGCCCCACACATAACTCTGAAGCTTTCTTT. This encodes CASSPTHNSEAFF.

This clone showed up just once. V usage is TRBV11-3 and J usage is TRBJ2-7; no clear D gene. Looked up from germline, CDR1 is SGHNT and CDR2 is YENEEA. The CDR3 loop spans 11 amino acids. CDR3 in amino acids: CATISPYEQYF. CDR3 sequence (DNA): TGTGCTACTATCAGCCCTTACGAGCAGTACTTC.

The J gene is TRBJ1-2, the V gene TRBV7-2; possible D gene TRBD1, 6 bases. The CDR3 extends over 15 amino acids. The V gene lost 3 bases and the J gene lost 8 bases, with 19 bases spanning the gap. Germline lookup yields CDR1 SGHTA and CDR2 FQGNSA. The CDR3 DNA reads TGTGCCAGCAGCTTGGAAGGACAGCTGGCGGACGGCTACACCTTC. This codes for CASSLEGQLADGYTF.

CDR3 region: CASSVGGSGFTDTQYF. The CDR3 DNA reads as TGTGCCAGCAGCGTAGGGGGTAGCGGATTCACAGATACGCAGTATTTT. This chain uses TRBV9 with TRBJ2-3, with a tentative D call TRBD2 (6 bases). V gave up 0 bases and J gave up 2 bases, with 13 bases separating them. Germline V gene sequence: CDR1 SGDLS, CDR2 YYNGEE. The CDR3 extends over 16 amino acids.

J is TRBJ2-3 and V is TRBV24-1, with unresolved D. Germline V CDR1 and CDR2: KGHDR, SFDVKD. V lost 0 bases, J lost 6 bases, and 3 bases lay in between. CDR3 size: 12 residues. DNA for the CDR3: TGTGCCACCAGTGATTTGCTTGATACGCAGTATTTT. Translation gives CATSDLLDTQYF.

The CDR3 DNA is TGTGCCAGCAGTGGCCGACAGGGGAAGCAGTACTTC. Protein sequence: CASSGRQGKQYF. The chain links TRBV2 to TRBJ2-7; 8 nucleotides line up with TRBD1. CDR1 is SNHLY, CDR2 FYNNEI, per germline. The CDR3 has 12 residues. The trim removed 4 bases at V and 8 bases at J, leaving 4 bases unmatched.

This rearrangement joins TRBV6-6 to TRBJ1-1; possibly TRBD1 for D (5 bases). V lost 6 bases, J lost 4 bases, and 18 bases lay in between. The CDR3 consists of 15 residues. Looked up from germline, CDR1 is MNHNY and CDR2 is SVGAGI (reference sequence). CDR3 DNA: TGTGCCAGCAGCTGGGATCCGCGGCAGGGCACTGAAGCTTTCTTT. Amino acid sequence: CASSWDPRQGTEAFF.

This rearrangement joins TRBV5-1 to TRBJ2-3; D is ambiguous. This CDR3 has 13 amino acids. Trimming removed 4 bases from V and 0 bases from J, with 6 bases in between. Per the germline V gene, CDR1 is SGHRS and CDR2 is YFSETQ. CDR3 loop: CASSPFSTDTQYF. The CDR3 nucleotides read TGCGCCAGCAGCCCCTTTAGCACAGATACGCAGTATTTT.

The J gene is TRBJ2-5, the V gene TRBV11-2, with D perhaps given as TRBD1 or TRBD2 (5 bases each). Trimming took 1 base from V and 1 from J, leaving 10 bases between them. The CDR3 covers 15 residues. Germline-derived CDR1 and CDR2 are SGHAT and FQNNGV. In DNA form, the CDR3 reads TGTGCCAGCAGCTTAGTGGGGGACCCCCAAGAGACCCAGTACTTC. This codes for CASSLVGDPQETQYF.

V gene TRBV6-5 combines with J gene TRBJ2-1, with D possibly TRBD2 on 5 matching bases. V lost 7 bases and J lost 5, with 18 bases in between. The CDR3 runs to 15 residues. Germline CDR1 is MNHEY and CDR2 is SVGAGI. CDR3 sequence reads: CASTLSRGHNNEQFF. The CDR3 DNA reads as TGTGCCAGCACTCTTTCCCGCGGGCACAACAATGAGCAGTTCTTC.

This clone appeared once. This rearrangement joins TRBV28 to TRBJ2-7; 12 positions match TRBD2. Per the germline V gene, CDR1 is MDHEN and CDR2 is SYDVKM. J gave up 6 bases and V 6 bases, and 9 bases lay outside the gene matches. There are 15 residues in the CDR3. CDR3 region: CASRAGLAGSGEQYF. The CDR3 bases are TGTGCCAGCAGAGCTGGACTAGCGGGAAGCGGCGAGCAGTACTTC.

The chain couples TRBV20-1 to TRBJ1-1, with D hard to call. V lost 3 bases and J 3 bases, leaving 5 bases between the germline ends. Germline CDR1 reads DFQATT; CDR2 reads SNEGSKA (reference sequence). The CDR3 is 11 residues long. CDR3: CSARLHTEAFF. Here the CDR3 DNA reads TGCAGTGCTAGGCTCCACACTGAAGCTTTCTTT.

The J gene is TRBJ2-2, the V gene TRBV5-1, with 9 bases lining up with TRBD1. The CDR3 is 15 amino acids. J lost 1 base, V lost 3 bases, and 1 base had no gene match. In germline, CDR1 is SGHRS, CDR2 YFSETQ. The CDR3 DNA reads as TGCGCCAGCAGCTGGGGACAGGGGAACACCGGGGAGCTGTTTTTT. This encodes CASSWGQGNTGELFF. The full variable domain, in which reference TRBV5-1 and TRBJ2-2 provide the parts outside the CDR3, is KAGVTQTPRYLIKTRGQQVTLSCSPISGHRSVSWYQQTPGQGLQFLFEYFSETQRNKGNFPGRFSGRQFSNSRSEMNVSTLELGDSALYLCASSWGQGNTGELFFGEGSRLTVL.

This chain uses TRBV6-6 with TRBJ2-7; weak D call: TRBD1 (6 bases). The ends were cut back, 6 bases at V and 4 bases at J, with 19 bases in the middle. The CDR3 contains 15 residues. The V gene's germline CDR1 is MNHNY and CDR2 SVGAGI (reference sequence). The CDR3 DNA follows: TGTGCCAGCAGAACCGACAGGTCTGGAAGGTACGAGCAGTACTTC. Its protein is CASRTDRSGRYEQYF.

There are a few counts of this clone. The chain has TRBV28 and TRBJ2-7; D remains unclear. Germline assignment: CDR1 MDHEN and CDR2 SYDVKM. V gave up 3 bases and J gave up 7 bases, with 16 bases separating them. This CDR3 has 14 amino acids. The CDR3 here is CASSFHRAVKEQYF. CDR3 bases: TGTGCCAGCAGTTTCCACCGGGCAGTTAAAGAGCAGTACTTC.

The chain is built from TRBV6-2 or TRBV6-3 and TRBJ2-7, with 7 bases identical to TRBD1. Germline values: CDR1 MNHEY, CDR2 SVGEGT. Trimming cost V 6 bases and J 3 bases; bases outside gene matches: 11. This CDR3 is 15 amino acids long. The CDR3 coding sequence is TGTGCCAGCAGCGTCGGACAGGTGAGTAACTACGAGCAGTACTTC. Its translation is CASSVGQVSNYEQYF.

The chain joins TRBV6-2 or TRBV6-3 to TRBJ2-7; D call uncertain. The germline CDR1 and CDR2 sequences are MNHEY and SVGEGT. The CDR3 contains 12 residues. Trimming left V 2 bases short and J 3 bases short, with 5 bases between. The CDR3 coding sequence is TGTGCCAGCAGTTACCCCTTCTACGAGCAGTACTTC. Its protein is CASSYPFYEQYF.

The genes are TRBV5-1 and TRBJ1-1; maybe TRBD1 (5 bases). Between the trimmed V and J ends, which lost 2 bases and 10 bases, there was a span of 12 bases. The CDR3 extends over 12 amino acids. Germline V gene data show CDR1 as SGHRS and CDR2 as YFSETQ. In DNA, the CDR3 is TGCGCCAGCAGCTTCGAAGGAAGGGGAGCTTTCTTT. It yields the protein CASSFEGRGAFF.